These 20 T cell receptor beta chains were all obtained from the same sample, sequenced in a study of blood T cell repertoires in COVID-19. The method was immunoSEQ multiplex PCR; TCRdb's version includes in-frame clones alone and lacks a portion of them. The sample holds some 50,000 clones; about 90% are singletons and the top ten take 6.4%. The specimen sequenced was peripheral blood. These receptors were collected from a man between 65 and 85 years old with active COVID-19.

This chain links TRBV7-3 with TRBJ2-1; 8 nucleotides line up with TRBD2. V lost 2 bases, J lost 6 bases, and 18 bases stayed unmatched. CDR1 and CDR2 (germline): SGHTA, FQGTGA. The CDR3 extends over 19 amino acids. CDR3 loop: CASSLPTGGSVYNLNEQFF. CDR3 nucleotides: TGTGCCAGCAGCTTACCAACGGGGGGGTCAGTTTATAACCTCAATGAGCAGTTCTTC. Full variable domain (remainder filled in from reference TRBV7-3 and TRBJ2-1): GAGVSQTPSNKVTEKGKYVELRCDPISGHTALYWYRQSLGQGPEFLIYFQGTGAADDSGLPNDRFFAVRPEGSVSTLKIQRTERGDSAVYLCASSLPTGGSVYNLNEQFFGPGTRLTVL.

This clone has only one observation. The rearrangement uses TRBV18 and TRBJ1-1; unclear D gene. With 0 bases removed from V and 11 bases from J, the gap between germline ends came to 13 bases. CDR1 is KGHSH, CDR2 LQKENI, per germline. The CDR3 sequence is 13 residues long. CDR3 protein: CASSPPGPTGAFF. CDR3 sequence (DNA): TGTGCCAGCTCACCACCTGGGCCCACTGGTGCTTTCTTT. Drawing the rest from reference TRBV18 and TRBJ1-1, the complete variable domain is NAGVMQNPRHLVRRRGQEARLRCSPMKGHSHVYWYRQLPEEGLKFMVYLQKENIIDESGMPKERFSAEFPKEGPSILRIQQVVRGDSAAYFCASSPPGPTGAFFGQGTRLTVV.

This sequence joins TRBV4-3 and TRBJ1-1, with D perhaps TRBD1 (5 bases). Trimming took 5 bases from V and 4 from J, leaving 14 bases between them. The CDR3 runs 14 residues. The V gene's germline CDR1 is LGHNA and CDR2 YSLEER. CDR3 amino acids: CASSEIRESTEAFF. The CDR3 nucleotides are TGCGCCAGCAGCGAGATCAGGGAAAGCACTGAAGCTTTCTTT.

This chain links TRBV2 with TRBJ1-5; no clear D. Trimming shortened V by 5 bases and J by 6 bases, and 14 bases separated the two germline ends. Germline V CDR1 and CDR2: SNHLY, FYNNEI. The CDR3 runs to 14 residues. DNA for the CDR3: TGTGCCAGCAGTTATACAGAGGGCGGTCAGCCCCAGCATTTT. Translation: CASSYTEGGQPQHF.

This clone appeared a single time. The CDR3 region has the DNA TGTGCCAGCAGTTATCAGGGGCGGGACACCGGGGAGCTGTTTTTT. This translates into CASSYQGRDTGELFF. J is TRBJ2-2 and V is TRBV6-6; D is perhaps TRBD1 (6 bases). The V and J ends lost 3 bases and 3 bases respectively, with 11 bases between them. Germline V gives CDR1 MNHNY, CDR2 SVGAGI (reference sequence). The CDR3 is made up of 15 amino acids.

This clone was detected once. This sequence joins TRBV12-3 or TRBV12-4 and TRBJ1-1; D might be TRBD1 (5 bases). The length of the CDR3 is 13 residues. The V gene lost 11 bases and the J gene lost 4 bases, with 17 bases spanning the gap. The DNA for the CDR3 is TGTGCCGTGTCTCTAAGGGGATCCACTGAAGCTTTCTTT. Its translation is CAVSLRGSTEAFF.

J is TRBJ2-1 and V is TRBV4-3, with TRBD2 identical over 10 bases. The CDR3 spans 17 residues. Trimming removed 1 base from V and 2 bases from J; junction bases left unmatched: 5. Germline assignment: CDR1 LGHNA and CDR2 YSLEER. For the CDR3, the DNA is TGCGCCAGCAGCCAAGGTGCTAGCGGGGGAGCCTACAATGAGCAGTTCTTC. Protein product: CASSQGASGGAYNEQFF.

This rearrangement joins TRBV10-3 to TRBJ2-1; 9 bases fit TRBD2. The CDR3 runs to 17 residues. CDR1 and CDR2 from the germline V gene are ENHRY and SYGVKD. With V trimmed by 8 bases and J by 4 bases, 15 bases remained unmatched. DNA of the CDR3: TGTGCCATCGGAATCGGGGATCCAGCGGGGGGATACAATGAGCAGTTCTTC. This translates into CAIGIGDPAGGYNEQFF.

This chain links TRBV19 with TRBJ2-2, with 11 bases matching TRBD1. The CDR3 runs 16 residues. Germline V gene sequence: CDR1 LNHDA, CDR2 SQIVND (reference sequence). V lost 5 bases, J lost 4 bases, and 6 bases stayed unmatched. CDR3 protein: CASSAAGTGGTGELFF. CDR3 DNA sequence: TGTGCCAGTAGTGCCGCCGGGACAGGGGGCACCGGGGAGCTGTTTTTT.

The chain employs TRBV6-5 and TRBJ2-1; 8 nucleotides agree with TRBD1. Germline assignment: CDR1 MNHEY and CDR2 SVGAGI. The CDR3 extends over 15 amino acids. V shed 6 bases, J shed 7 bases, and the junction held 11 bases outside the gene matches. This CDR3 reads CASRKPGQVWNEQFF. The CDR3 DNA is TGTGCCAGCAGAAAGCCGGGACAGGTCTGGAATGAGCAGTTCTTC.

V and J are TRBV5-4 and TRBJ2-1; D is possibly TRBD1 (5 bases). Trimming removed 3 bases from V and 7 bases from J, with 11 bases in between. Germline CDR1 reads SGHNT; CDR2 reads YYREEE (reference sequence). The CDR3 extends over 13 amino acids. CDR3 loop: CASSYPQGNEQFF. The CDR3 DNA is TGTGCCAGCAGCTACCCCCAGGGAAATGAGCAGTTCTTC.

The J gene is TRBJ1-4, the V gene TRBV15; 9 positions agree with TRBD1. The CDR3 loop spans 18 amino acids. The junction had 8 bases not matched to a gene; V was cut back by 1 base and J by 2 bases. Germline CDR1 reads LNHNV; CDR2 reads YYDKDF (reference sequence). This chain's CDR3 is CATSRGADRGGTNEKLFF. The CDR3 DNA reads TGTGCCACCAGCAGAGGAGCGGACAGGGGAGGCACTAATGAAAAACTGTTTTTT.

This chain uses TRBV5-1 with TRBJ2-3; 8 nucleotides align to TRBD1. CDR3 size: 15 residues. After removal of 1 base from V and 4 bases from J, the junction contained 5 bases not matched to a gene. Germline V gene data show CDR1 as SGHRS and CDR2 as YFSETQ. The CDR3 reads CASSLQGAFSDTQYF. The CDR3 DNA reads as TGCGCCAGCAGCTTGCAGGGGGCGTTCTCAGATACGCAGTATTTT.

The chain has TRBV12-3 or TRBV12-4 and TRBJ2-5; D perhaps matches TRBD2 (5 bases). The CDR3 sequence is 12 residues long. Deletions cut 5 bases from V and 9 bases from J, with 13 bases between. In DNA form, the CDR3 reads TGTGCCAGCAGTCAGTCGGGGTCGTCCCAGTACTTC. Translated, it gives CASSQSGSSQYF.

This clone was recorded only once. The chain couples TRBV20-1 to TRBJ2-5; 11 bases match TRBD2. Germline assignment: CDR1 DFQATT and CDR2 SNEGSKA (reference sequence). The junction had 12 bases not matched to a gene; V was cut back by 3 bases and J by 3 bases. The CDR3 is 17 residues long. The CDR3, as DNA: TGCAGTGCTAGTGGGACTAGCGGTTCCCTCCGAGAAGAGACCCAGTACTTC. It encodes CSASGTSGSLREETQYF.

This clone was recorded only once. The chain uses TRBV5-4 and TRBJ2-5; tentative D call: TRBD2 (6 bases). Per the germline V gene, CDR1 is SGHNT and CDR2 is YYREEE (reference sequence). This CDR3 has 13 residues. Trimming cost V 4 bases and J 2 bases, with 9 bases left between them. The CDR3 loop reads CASSRERQETQYF. The CDR3 DNA sequence: TGTGCCAGCAGCCGGGAGCGGCAAGAGACCCAGTACTTC.

The chain joins TRBV5-4 to TRBJ1-4, with D perhaps TRBD1 (6 bases). The CDR3 covers 13 residues. The germline CDR1 and CDR2 sequences are SGHNT and YYREEE (reference sequence). V was shortened by 4 bases and J by 5 bases, with 9 bases between the two germline ends. CDR3 bases: TGTGCCAGCAGCCCCCAGGGGAATGAAAAACTGTTTTTT. Its translation: CASSPQGNEKLFF. The full variable domain, rest sourced from reference TRBV5-4 and TRBJ1-4, is ETGVTQSPTHLIKTRGQQVTLRCSSQSGHNTVSWYQQALGQGPQFIFQYYREEENGRGNFPPRFSGLQFPNYSSELNVNALELDDSALYLCASSPQGNEKLFFGSGTQLSVL.

The chain links TRBV3-1 (or the pseudogene TRBV3-2) to TRBJ2-5; no definite D call. Germline V CDR1 and CDR2: LGHDT, YNNKEL (reference sequence). V was clipped by 3 bases and J by 5 bases, with 7 bases between them. The CDR3 length is 12 residues. The CDR3 loop reads CASSHAGETQYF. Written as DNA, the CDR3 is TGTGCCAGCAGCCATGCCGGGGAGACCCAGTACTTC.

The V call is TRBV29-1, the J call TRBJ2-3, with D perhaps TRBD2 (6 bases). The CDR3 has 13 amino acids. The germline V and J ends were trimmed by 3 bases and 6 bases, with 13 bases remaining between them. The germline V gene encodes CDR1 SQVTM and CDR2 ANQGSEA. The CDR3 loop reads CSVEGTSRDTQYF. The DNA of the CDR3 is TGCAGCGTTGAGGGGACTTCTCGGGATACGCAGTATTTT.

This chain links TRBV6-5 with TRBJ1-2, with D tentatively TRBD1 (5 bases). CDR3 length: 12 residues. The V end was cut by 10 bases, the J end by 7 bases, with 16 bases between. The germline CDR1 and CDR2 sequences are MNHEY and SVGAGI. In DNA, the CDR3 is TGTGCCACCGTTAGGGACTCGGGTGGCTACACCTTC. Translated: CATVRDSGGYTF.